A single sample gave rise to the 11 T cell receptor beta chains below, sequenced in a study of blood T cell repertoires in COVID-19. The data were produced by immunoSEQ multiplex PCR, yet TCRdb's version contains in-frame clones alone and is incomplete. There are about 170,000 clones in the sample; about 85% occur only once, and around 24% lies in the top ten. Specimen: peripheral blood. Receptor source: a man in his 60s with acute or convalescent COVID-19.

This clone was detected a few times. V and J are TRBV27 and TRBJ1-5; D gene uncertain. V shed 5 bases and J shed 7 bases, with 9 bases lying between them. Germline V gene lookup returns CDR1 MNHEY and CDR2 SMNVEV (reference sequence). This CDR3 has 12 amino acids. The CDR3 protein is CASSPAGQPQHF. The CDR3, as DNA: TGTGCCAGCAGTCCCGCGGGGCAGCCCCAGCATTTT.

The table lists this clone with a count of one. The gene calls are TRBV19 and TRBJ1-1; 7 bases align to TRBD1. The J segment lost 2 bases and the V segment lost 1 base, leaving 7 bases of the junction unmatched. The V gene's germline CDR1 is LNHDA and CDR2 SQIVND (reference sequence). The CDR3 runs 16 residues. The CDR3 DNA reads TGTGCCAGTAGTATAGGGTCAGGGGGAGAAAACACTGAAGCTTTCTTT. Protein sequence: CASSIGSGGENTEAFF.

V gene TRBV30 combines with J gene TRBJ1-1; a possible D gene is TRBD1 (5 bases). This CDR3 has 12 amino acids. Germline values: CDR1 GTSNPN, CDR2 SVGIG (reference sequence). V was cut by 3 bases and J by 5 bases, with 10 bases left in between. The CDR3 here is CAWREGWTEAFF. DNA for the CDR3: TGTGCCTGGAGGGAGGGGTGGACTGAAGCTTTCTTT.

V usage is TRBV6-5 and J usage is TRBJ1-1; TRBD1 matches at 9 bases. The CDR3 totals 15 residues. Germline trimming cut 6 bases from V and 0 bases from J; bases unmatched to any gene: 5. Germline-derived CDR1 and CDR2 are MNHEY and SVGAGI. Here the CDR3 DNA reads TGTGCCAGCAGGAGGGACAGGGCCATGAACACTGAAGCTTTCTTT. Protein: CASRRDRAMNTEAFF.

CDR3 loop: CASSPDSNYGYTF. The DNA for the CDR3 is TGTGCCAGCAGCCCGGACAGTAACTATGGCTACACCTTC. V usage is TRBV7-8 and J usage is TRBJ1-2; D perhaps matches TRBD1 (6 bases). Trimming took 5 bases from V and 1 from J, leaving 8 bases between them. CDR3 length equals 13 residues. Germline V gene sequence: CDR1 SGHVS, CDR2 FQNEAQ.

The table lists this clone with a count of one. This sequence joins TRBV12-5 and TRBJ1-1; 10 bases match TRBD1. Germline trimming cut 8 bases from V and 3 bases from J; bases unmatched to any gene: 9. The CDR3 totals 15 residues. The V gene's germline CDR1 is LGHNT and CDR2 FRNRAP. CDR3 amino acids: CASRQGASSDTEAFF. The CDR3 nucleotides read TGTGCTAGTCGACAGGGGGCGAGTTCGGACACTGAAGCTTTCTTT.

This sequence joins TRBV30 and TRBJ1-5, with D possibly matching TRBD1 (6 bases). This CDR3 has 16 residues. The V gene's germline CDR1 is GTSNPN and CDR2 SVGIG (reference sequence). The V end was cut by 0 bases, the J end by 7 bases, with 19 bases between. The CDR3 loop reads CAWSVGLTGSSQPQHF. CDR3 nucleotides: TGTGCCTGGAGTGTGGGCTTAACAGGGTCCAGCCAGCCCCAGCATTTT.

The CDR3 region has the DNA TGTGCCTGGAGCCGGGACAGGGGGTATACCGGGGAGCTGTTTTTT. It yields the protein CAWSRDRGYTGELFF. The chain carries TRBV30 and TRBJ2-2; 11 nucleotides match TRBD1. Germline lookup yields CDR1 GTSNPN and CDR2 SVGIG (reference sequence). Trimming cost V 3 bases and J 5 bases; bases outside gene matches: 5. The CDR3 spans 15 residues.

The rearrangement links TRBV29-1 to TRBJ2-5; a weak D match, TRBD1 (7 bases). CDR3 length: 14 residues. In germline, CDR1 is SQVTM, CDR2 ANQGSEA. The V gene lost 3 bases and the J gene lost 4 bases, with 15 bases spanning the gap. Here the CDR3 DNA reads TGCAGCGTTGAGGGGGTCCAGGGGGGAGAGACCCAGTACTTC. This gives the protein CSVEGVQGGETQYF.

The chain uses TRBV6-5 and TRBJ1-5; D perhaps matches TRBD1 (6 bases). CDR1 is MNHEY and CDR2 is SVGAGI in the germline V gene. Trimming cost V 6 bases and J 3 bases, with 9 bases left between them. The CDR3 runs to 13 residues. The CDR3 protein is CASSRGPNQPQHF. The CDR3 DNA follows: TGTGCCAGCAGCAGGGGACCCAATCAGCCCCAGCATTTT.

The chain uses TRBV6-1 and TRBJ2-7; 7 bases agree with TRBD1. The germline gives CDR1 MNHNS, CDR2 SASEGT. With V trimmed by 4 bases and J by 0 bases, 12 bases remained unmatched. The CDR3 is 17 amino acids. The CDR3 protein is CASSVDRVTDNSYEQYV. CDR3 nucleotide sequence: TGTGCCAGCAGTGTAGACAGGGTTACCGATAACTCCTACGAGCAGTACGTC.